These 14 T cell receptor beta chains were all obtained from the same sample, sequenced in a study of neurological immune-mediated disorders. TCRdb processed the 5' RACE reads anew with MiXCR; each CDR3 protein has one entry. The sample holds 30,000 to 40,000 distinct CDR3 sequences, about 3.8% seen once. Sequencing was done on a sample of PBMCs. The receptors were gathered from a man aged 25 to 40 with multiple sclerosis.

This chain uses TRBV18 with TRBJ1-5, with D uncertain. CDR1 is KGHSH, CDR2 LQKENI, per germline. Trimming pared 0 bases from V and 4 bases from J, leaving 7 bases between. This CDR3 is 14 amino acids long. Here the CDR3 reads CASSPPTSNQPQHF. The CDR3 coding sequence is TGTGCCAGCTCACCACCGACATCGAATCAGCCCCAGCATTTT.

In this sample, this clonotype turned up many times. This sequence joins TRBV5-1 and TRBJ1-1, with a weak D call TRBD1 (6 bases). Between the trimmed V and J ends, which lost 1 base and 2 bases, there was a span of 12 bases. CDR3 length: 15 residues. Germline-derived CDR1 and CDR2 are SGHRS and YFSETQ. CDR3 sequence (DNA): TGCGCCAGCAGCTTGTTGCCAGGGGTTAACACTGAAGCTTTCTTT. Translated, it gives CASSLLPGVNTEAFF.

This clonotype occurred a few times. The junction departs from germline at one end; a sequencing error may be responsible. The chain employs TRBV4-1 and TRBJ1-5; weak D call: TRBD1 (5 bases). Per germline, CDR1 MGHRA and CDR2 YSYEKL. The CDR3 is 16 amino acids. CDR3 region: CASSQDWGTQNQPQNF. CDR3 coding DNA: TGCGCCAGCAGCCAAGATTGGGGGACGCAAAATCAGCCCCAGAATTTT.

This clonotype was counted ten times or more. The CDR3 region is CASRRTGADSDTIYF. The CDR3 coding sequence is TGTGCCAGCCGACGGACAGGTGCTGATTCCGACACCATATATTTT. The rearrangement links TRBV12-3 or TRBV12-4 to TRBJ1-3; 7 nucleotides align to TRBD1. There are 15 residues in the CDR3. The J segment lost 8 bases and the V segment lost 8 bases, leaving 15 bases of the junction unmatched.

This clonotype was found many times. CDR3 sequence: CASSVATGNTEAFF. The CDR3, as DNA: TGTGCCAGCAGCGTAGCGACGGGAAACACTGAAGCTTTCTTT. The chain links TRBV9 to TRBJ1-1, with D unresolved. CDR1 is SGDLS, CDR2 YYNGEE, per germline. The CDR3 runs 14 residues. With 0 bases removed from V and 2 bases from J, the gap between germline ends came to 8 bases.

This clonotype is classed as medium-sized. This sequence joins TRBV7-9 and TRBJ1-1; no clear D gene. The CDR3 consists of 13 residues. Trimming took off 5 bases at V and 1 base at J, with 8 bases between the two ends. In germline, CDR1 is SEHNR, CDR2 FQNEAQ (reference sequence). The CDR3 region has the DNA TGTGCCAGCAGCCAGGTTAGGAACACTGAAGCTTTCTTT. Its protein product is CASSQVRNTEAFF.

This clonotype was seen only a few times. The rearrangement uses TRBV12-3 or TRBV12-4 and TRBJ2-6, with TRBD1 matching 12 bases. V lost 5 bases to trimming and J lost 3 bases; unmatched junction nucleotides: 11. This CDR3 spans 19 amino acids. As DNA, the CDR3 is TGTGCCAGCAGTACCCCGGGGGACAGGGGGCGCTTTGGGGCCAACGTCCTGACTTTC. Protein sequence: CASSTPGDRGRFGANVLTF.

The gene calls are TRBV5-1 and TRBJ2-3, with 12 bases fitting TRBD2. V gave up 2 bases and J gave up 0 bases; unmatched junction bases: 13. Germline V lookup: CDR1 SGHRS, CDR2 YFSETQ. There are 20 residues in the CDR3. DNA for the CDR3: TGCGCCAGCAGCTTCCGGACTAGCGGGGACCGCCGTACGAGCACAGATACGCAGTATTTT. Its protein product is CASSFRTSGDRRTSTDTQYF.

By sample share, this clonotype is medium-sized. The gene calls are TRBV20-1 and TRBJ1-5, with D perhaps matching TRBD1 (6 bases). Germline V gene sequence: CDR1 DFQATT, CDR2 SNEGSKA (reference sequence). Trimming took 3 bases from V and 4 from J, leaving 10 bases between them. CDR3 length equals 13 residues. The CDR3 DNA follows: TGCAGTGCTAGCCGAGGGACAAATCAGCCCCAGCATTTT. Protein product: CSASRGTNQPQHF.

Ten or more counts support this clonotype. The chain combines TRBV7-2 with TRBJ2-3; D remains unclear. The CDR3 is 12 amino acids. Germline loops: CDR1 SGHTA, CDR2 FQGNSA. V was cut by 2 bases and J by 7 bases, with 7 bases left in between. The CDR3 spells CASSLPANTQYF. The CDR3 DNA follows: TGTGCCAGCAGCTTACCAGCAAATACGCAGTATTTT.

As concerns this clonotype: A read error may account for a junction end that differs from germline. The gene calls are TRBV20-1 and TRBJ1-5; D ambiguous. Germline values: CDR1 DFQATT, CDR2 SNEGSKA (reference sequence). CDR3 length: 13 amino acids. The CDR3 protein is CSASKGVNQPQNF. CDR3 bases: TGCAGTGCTAGTAAAGGAGTAAATCAGCCCCAGAATTTT.

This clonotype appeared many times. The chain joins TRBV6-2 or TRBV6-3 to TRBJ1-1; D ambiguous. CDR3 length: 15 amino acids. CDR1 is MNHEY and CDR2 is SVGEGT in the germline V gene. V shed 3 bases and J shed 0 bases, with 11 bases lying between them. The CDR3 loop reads CASSYWEGLNTEAFF. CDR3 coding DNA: TGTGCCAGCAGTTATTGGGAGGGTCTGAACACTGAAGCTTTCTTT.

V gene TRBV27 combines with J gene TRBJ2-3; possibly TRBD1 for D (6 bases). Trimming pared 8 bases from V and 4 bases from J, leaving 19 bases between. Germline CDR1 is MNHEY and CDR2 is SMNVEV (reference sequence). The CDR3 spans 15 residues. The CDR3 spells CASSNRGSRSDTQYF. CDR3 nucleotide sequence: TGTGCCAGCTCAAATAGGGGGAGCAGGTCAGATACGCAGTATTTT.

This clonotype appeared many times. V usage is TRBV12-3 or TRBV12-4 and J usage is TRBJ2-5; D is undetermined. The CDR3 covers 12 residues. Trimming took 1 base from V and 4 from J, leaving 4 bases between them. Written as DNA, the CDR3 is TGTGCCAGCAGTTTAGGACGAGAGACCCAGTACTTC. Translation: CASSLGRETQYF.